Reported below is one TCR beta chain. This entry belongs to a study of blood T cell repertoires in COVID-19. In the study overall: Samples came from the United States, Italy and Spain, spanning acute and convalescent COVID-19. From T cells, B-cell-depleted T cells, or PBMCs came the material, which was cDNA or gDNA.

Clones were read by immunoSEQ multiplex PCR, and TCRdb kept only the in-frame ones, dropping some. The sample has about 370,000 clones, 80% to 90% seen once; the top ten hold approximately 1%. From germline, CDR1 is LGHNA and CDR2 YSLEER. V dropped 3 bases and J dropped 10 bases, with 7 bases sitting between them. The CDR3 is made up of 12 amino acids. Clinical history as reported by participants underpinned cohort assignment. The clonotype originates from a man between 18 and 29 years old who had recovered from COVID-19. Material for sequencing was PBMCs or T cells enriched from blood (not recorded which). The J gene is TRBJ1-6, the V gene TRBV4-3; possible D gene TRBD1, 5 bases. In DNA, the CDR3 is TGCGCCAGCAGCCAGGGGGGGTCACCCCTCCACTTT. It specifies CASSQGGSPLHF.